This TCR beta chain was identified in a study of T-cell reconstitution after alpha-beta-depleted transplantation in children. Overall study findings and caveats: Where alpha-beta T cells came from about two months after transplant was reportedly several hundred expanded graft clones. Surviving recipient T cells and thymic progenitors underlay high day-60 TCRbeta diversity in some patients. After one year, T-cell counts and TCRbeta diversity mostly came from new T cells.

Points on this clonotype: Its antigen is unidentified.

The V segment lost 8 bases and the J segment 5 bases; nucleotides outside the gene matches: 4. The CDR3 spans 12 residues. CDR1 MDHEN and CDR2 SYDVKM come from the germline V gene. Unique molecular identifiers were incorporated into the prepared TCRbeta library. TCRdb processed the PCR reads anew with MiXCR; each CDR3 protein has one entry. The repertoire holds approximately 230,000 distinct CDR3 sequences, with roughly 25% as singletons. V is TRBV28 and J is TRBJ2-7; 9 bases fit TRBD2. Here the sequenced sample was PBMCs, mostly from graft donor cells, taken 360 days after TCRalphabeta/CD19-depleted stem cell transplant. This clonotype was sampled from a female patient aged 2 to 10 who had a stem cell transplant for congenital amegakaryocytic thrombocytopenia, so the T cells may come from the graft donor. In nucleotides, the CDR3 is TGTGCCAGCGCGGGACTAGCAAACGAGCAGTACTTC. Amino acid sequence: CASAGLANEQYF.